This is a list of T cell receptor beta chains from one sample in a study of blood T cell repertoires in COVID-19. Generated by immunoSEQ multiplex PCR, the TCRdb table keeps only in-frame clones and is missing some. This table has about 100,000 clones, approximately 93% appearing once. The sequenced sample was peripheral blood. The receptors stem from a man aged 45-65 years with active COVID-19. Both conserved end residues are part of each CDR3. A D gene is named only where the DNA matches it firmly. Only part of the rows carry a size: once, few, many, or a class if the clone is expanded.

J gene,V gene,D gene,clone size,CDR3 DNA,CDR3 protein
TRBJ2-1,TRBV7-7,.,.,TGTGCCAGCAGCTTGAGGGCTCCGCCGGGTGGTGATGAGCAGTTCTTC,CASSLRAPPGGDEQFF
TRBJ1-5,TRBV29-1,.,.,TGCAGCGTTTCCGAGCCAAATCAGCCCCAGCATTTT,CSVSEPNQPQHF
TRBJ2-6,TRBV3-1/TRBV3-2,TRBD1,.,TGTGCCAGCACCGTGGACAGGGTCACCTCTGGGGCCAACGTCCTGACTTTC,CASTVDRVTSGANVLTF
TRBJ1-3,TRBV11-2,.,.,TGTGCCAGCAGCTTCGAGAGCTCTGGAAACACCATATATTTT,CASSFESSGNTIYF
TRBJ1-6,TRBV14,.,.,TGTGCCAGCAGCCGCCGCATGGGGAGAGACGAGTCAGTTATCCCCCTCCACTTT,CASSRRMGRDESVIPLHF
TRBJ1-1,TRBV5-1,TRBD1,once,TGCGCCAGCAGCAAGGGACAGGAGTACATGAACACTGAAGCTTTCTTT,CASSKGQEYMNTEAFF
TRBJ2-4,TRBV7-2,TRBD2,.,TGTGCCAGCAGTTTCGGGGGGGCCGCACAGTACTTC,CASSFGGAAQYF
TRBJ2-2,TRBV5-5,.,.,TGTGCCAGCAGCTTGGCCGTGAGTACGAACACCGGGGAGCTGTTTTTT,CASSLAVSTNTGELFF
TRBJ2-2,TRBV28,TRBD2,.,TGTGCCAGCACCCCTTCTGGGACTAGCAACACCGGGGAGCTGTTTTTT,CASTPSGTSNTGELFF
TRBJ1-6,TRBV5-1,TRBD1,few,TGCGCCAGCAGCTTGGATGGGGACAGGGGATCACCCCTCCACTTT,CASSLDGDRGSPLHF
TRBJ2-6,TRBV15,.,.,TGTGCCACCAGCAGAGATAACTCTGGGGCCAACGTCCTGACTTTC,CATSRDNSGANVLTF
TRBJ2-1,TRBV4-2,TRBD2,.,TGTGCCAGCAGCCAAGATGCAGCGGGGGGGTACAATGAGCAGTTCTTC,CASSQDAAGGYNEQFF
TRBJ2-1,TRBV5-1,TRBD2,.,TGCGCCAGCAGCTTGAGTAACTTGGCGGGGGCCTACAATGAGCAGTTCTTC,CASSLSNLAGAYNEQFF
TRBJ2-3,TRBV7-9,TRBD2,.,TGTGCCAGCAGCTTAGCGCAAACTAGCGGGAGAGCAGATACGCAGTATTTT,CASSLAQTSGRADTQYF
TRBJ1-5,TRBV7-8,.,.,TGTGCCAGCAGAGAGGGCAGGAGGGATGCGCCGAGCAATCAGCCCCAGCATTTT,CASREGRRDAPSNQPQHF
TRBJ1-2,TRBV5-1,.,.,TGCGCCAGCAGCCCTACTCGGAGCTCTTTTAGCTACACCTTC,CASSPTRSSFSYTF
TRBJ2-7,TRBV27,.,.,TGTGCCAGCAGTCCTGAAAGGACACCGACCTACGAGCAGTACTTC,CASSPERTPTYEQYF
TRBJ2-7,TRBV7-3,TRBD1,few,TGTGCCAGCAGCATGGGACAGGTTTACGAGCAGTACTTC,CASSMGQVYEQYF
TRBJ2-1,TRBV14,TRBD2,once,TGTGCCAGCAGCCCTAGCGGGGGGGGGTACAATGAGCAGTTCTTC,CASSPSGGGYNEQFF
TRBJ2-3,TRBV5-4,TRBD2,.,TGTGCCAGCAGCTACGGGACTACCTCTAGCACAGATACGCAGTATTTT,CASSYGTTSSTDTQYF
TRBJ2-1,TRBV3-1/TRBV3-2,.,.,TGTGCCAGCAGCCCCCGAGGGACTTTGTACAATGAGCAGTTCTTC,CASSPRGTLYNEQFF
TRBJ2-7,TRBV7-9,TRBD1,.,TGTGCCAGCAGCCCCGGGACAGGGGGCTACGAGCAGTACTTC,CASSPGTGGYEQYF
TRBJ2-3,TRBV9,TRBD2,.,TGTGCCAGCAGCGTATCGGCGGGAGGCACAGATACGCAGTATTTT,CASSVSAGGTDTQYF
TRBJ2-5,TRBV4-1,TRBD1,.,TGCGCCAGCAGCCAAGACCAGGGGGCAGGTGAGACCCAGTACTTC,CASSQDQGAGETQYF
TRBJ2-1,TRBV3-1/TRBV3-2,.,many,TGTGCCAGCAGCCAAGGGTCCCAGAGGGAGCAGTTCTTC,CASSQGSQREQFF
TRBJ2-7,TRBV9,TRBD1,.,TGTGCCAGCAGCCCCGGACAGGGGGTCAACGAGCAGTACTTC,CASSPGQGVNEQYF
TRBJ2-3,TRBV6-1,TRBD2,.,TGTGCCAGCAGTGAAGGACTAGCGGGGAACACAGATACGCAGTATTTT,CASSEGLAGNTDTQYF
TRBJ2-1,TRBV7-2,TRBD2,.,TGTGCCAGCAGCTTAGGCCCAGCGGGGGGCAATGAGCAGTTCTTC,CASSLGPAGGNEQFF
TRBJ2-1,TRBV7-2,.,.,TGTGCCAGCAGCCACATATACAATGAGCAGTTCTTC,CASSHIYNEQFF
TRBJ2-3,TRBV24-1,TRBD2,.,TGTGCCACCAGTGACCCGACTAGCGGGAGAGCAGATACGCAGTATTTT,CATSDPTSGRADTQYF
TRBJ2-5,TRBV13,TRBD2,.,TGTGCCAGCAGCTTTTTAGCGGGAGAGGGGGAGACCCAGTACTTC,CASSFLAGEGETQYF
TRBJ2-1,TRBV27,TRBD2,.,TGTGCCAGCAGTCCCTTAGCGGGAGATAACGGTGAGCAGTTCTTC,CASSPLAGDNGEQFF
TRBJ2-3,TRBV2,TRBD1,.,TGTGCCAGCAGTGACCGACAGGGCCGAAGGGGATATACGCAGTATTTT,CASSDRQGRRGYTQYF
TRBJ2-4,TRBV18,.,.,TGTGCCAGCTCACCTCCGGGACAAGCCAAAAACATTCAGTACTTC,CASSPPGQAKNIQYF
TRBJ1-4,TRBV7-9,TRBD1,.,TGTGCCAGCAGCTCCGGACAGGGCAATGAAAAACTGTTTTTT,CASSSGQGNEKLFF
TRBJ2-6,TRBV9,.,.,TGTGCCAGCAGCGTTAGTTCTGGGGCCAACGTCCTGACTTTC,CASSVSSGANVLTF
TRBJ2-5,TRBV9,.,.,TGTGCCAGCAGCGTAGATGTGGGGGGGCCGCGGGAGACCCAGTACTTC,CASSVDVGGPRETQYF
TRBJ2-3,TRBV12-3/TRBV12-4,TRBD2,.,TGTGCCAGCGGTTTTTGGGGGGGAAATACGCAGTATTTT,CASGFWGGNTQYF
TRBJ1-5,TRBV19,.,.,TGTGCCAGTAGTATAGAATTCAGGGGACGAGGAAATCAGCCCCAGCATTTT,CASSIEFRGRGNQPQHF
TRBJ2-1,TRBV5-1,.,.,TGCGCCAGCAGCCCACGTAGGACTGAAAGCAATGAGCAGTTCTTC,CASSPRRTESNEQFF
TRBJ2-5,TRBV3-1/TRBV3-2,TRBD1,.,TGTGCCAGCAGCCAGCCGCTTACCCGGACAGGGACGGGAGAGACCCAGTACTTC,CASSQPLTRTGTGETQYF
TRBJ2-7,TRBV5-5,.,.,TGTGCCAGCGGCCGGGAAGGTCGGTCCTACGAGCAGTACTTC,CASGREGRSYEQYF
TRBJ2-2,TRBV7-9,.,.,TGTGCCAGCAGCCCCCAAGGGGCCACCGGGGAGCTGTTTTTT,CASSPQGATGELFF
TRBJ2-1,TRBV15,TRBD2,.,TGTGCCACCAGCAGTTCCGGGGGGTCCTCCTACAATGAGCAGTTCTTC,CATSSSGGSSYNEQFF
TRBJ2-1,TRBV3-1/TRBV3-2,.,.,TGTGCCAGCAGCCAAGTTAGCTGGGAGCAGTTCTTC,CASSQVSWEQFF
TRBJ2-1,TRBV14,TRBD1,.,TGTGCCAGCAGCCTTTACAGGGGAAATGAGCAGTTCTTC,CASSLYRGNEQFF
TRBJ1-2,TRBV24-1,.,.,TGTGCCACCAGTGACGGACGGGAGTCCTATGGCTACACCTTC,CATSDGRESYGYTF
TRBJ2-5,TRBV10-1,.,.,TGCGCCAGCAGTGCCTCAGAACAAGAGACCCAGTACTTC,CASSASEQETQYF
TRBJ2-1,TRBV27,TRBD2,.,TGTGCCAGCAGTTTAGGTCTAGCGGGGGGGCAAAGTGAGCAGTTCTTC,CASSLGLAGGQSEQFF
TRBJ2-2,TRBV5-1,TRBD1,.,TGCGCCAGCAGCTTGGCTCGACAGGGAACCGGGGAGCTGTTTTTT,CASSLARQGTGELFF
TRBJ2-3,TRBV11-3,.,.,TGTGCCAGCAGCTGGGGTCGTTCCGGGGCAGATACGCAGTATTTT,CASSWGRSGADTQYF
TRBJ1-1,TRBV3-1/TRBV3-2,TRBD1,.,TGTGCCAGCAGCTCAACTCTGAACAGGGGCCACACTGAAGCTTTCTTT,CASSSTLNRGHTEAFF
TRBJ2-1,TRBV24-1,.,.,TGTGCCACCAGTGATGGGGGAGGGGGAAGCTACAATGAGCAGTTCTTC,CATSDGGGGSYNEQFF
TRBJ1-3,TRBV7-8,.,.,TGTGCCAGCAGCTCCCAGGGATCTGGAAACACCATATATTTT,CASSSQGSGNTIYF
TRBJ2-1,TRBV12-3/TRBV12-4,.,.,TGTGCCAGCAGACAGCCAGACAATGAGCAGTTCTTC,CASRQPDNEQFF